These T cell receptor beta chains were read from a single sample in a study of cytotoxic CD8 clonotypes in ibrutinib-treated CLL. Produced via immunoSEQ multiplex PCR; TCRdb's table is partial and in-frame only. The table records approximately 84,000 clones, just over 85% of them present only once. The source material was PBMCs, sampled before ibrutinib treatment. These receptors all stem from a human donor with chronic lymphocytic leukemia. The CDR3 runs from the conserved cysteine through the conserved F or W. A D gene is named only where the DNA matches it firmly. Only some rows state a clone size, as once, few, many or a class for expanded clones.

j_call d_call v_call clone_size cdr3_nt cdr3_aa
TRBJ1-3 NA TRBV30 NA TGTGCCTGGAACCCTGGAAACACCATATATTTT CAWNPGNTIYF
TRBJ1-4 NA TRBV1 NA TGCACCAGCAGCCAAGATTTGCCAGGGGGCTCCACGGATGAAAAACTGTTTTTT CTSSQDLPGGSTDEKLFF
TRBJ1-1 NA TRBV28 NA TGTGCCAGCAGTCTCCGGACGGAATTAAGGAACACTGAAGCTTTCTTT CASSLRTELRNTEAFF
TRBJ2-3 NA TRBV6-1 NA TGTGCCAGCAGTGATATCCTTCCCGTGGGGGGCGGCCTAACAACAGATACGCAGTATTTT CASSDILPVGGGLTTDTQYF
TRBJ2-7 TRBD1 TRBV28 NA TGTGCCAGCAGTACCAAACCGACAGGGAACTCCTACGAGCAGTACTTC CASSTKPTGNSYEQYF
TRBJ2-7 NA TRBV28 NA TGTGCCAGCAGTCCCCCGACAGGAGCCTACGAGCAGTACTTC CASSPPTGAYEQYF
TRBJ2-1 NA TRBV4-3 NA TGCGCCAGCAGCCAAGGGTCTTTGGGTGGGTTATACAATGAGCAGTTCTTC CASSQGSLGGLYNEQFF
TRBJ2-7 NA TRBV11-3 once TGTGCCAGCAGCTTAGGGAGGAACTCCTACGAGCAGTACTTC CASSLGRNSYEQYF
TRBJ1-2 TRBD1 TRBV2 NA TGTGCCAGCAGTGCGGGACAGGGGGCGCGAGGCTACACCTTC CASSAGQGARGYTF
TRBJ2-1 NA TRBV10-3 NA TGTGCCATCAGTGAGTTCGAGGGCAATGAGCAGTTCTTC CAISEFEGNEQFF
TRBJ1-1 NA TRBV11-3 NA TGTGCCAGCACTGGGGAGGGTTGGGGGACTGAAGCTTTCTTT CASTGEGWGTEAFF
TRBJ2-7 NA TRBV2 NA TGTGCCAGCTCCCGGACAGACTACGAGCAGTACTTC CASSRTDYEQYF
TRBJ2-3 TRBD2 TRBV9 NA TGTGCCAGCAGCCTATCTACTAGCGGGAGTAGGACAGATACGCAGTATTTT CASSLSTSGSRTDTQYF
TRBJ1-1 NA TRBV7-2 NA TGTGCCAGCAGCTTTCTGGCCCTGAACACTGAAGCTTTCTTT CASSFLALNTEAFF
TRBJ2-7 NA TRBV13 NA TGTGCCAGCAGCTCTTCGGGACCTATCCGCGACGAGCAGTACTTC CASSSSGPIRDEQYF
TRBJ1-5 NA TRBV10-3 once TGTGCCATCAGTGAGTCGGGTCAGAGCAATCAGCCCCAGCATTTT CAISESGQSNQPQHF
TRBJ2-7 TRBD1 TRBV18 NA TGTGCCAGCTCACGGGACAGGGCGAAAAACTACGAGCAGTACTTC CASSRDRAKNYEQYF
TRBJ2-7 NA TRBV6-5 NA TGTGCCAGCAGTTACGCTTACGAGCAGTACTTC CASSYAYEQYF
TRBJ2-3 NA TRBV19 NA TGTGCCATCCAGGAGGCGGGCACAGATACGCAGTATTTT CAIQEAGTDTQYF
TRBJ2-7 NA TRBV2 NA TGTGCCAGCATCATGGGGCTGGTACAGTACTTC CASIMGLVQYF
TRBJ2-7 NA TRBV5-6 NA TGTGCCAGCAATAACGCCGGGATCTACGAGCAGTACTTC CASNNAGIYEQYF
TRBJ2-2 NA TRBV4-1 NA TGCGCCAGCAGCCAAGTTTGGACAGACGCACCGAACACCGGGGAGCTGTTTTTT CASSQVWTDAPNTGELFF
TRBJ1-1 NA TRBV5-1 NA TGCGCCAGCAGCTTGGATTGGAACACTGAAGCTTTCTTT CASSLDWNTEAFF
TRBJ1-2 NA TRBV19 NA TGTGCCAGTAGTATATGGGACTATGGCTACACCTTC CASSIWDYGYTF
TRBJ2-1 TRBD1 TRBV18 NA TGTGCCAGCTCATCCGTGACCGGGACAGGGTGGAACGGGGTGGGATACAATGAGCAGTTCTTC CASSSVTGTGWNGVGYNEQFF
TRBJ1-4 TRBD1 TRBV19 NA TGTGCCAGTAGTCGGACAGGGGCCCAGAATGAAAAACTGTTTTTT CASSRTGAQNEKLFF